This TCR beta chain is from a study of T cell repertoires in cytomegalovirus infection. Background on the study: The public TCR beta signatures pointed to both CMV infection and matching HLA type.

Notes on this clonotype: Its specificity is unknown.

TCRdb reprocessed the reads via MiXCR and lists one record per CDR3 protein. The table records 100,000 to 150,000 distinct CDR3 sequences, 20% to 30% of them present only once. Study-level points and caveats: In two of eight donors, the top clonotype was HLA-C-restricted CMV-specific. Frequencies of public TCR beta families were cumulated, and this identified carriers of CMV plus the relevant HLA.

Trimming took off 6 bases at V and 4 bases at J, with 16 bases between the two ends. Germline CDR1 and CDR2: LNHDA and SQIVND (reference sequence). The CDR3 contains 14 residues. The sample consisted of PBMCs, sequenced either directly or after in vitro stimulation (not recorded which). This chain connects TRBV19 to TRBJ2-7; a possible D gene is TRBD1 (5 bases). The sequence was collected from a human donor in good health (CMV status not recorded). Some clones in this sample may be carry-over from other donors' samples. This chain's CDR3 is CASRDLQGRYEQYF. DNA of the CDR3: TGTGCCAGTAGGGATCTCCAGGGTAGGTACGAGCAGTACTTC.